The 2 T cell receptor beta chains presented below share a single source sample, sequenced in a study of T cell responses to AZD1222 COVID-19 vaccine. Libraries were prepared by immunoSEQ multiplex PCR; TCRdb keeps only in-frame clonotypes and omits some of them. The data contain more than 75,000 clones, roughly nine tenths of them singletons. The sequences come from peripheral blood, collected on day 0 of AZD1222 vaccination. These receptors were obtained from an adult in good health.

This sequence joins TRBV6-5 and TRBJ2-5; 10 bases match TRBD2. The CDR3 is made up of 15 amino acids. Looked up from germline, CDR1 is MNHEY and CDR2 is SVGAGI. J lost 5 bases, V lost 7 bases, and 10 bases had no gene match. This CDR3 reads CASNPSSGGAETQYF. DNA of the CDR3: TGTGCCAGCAACCCCTCCAGCGGGGGGGCGGAGACCCAGTACTTC.

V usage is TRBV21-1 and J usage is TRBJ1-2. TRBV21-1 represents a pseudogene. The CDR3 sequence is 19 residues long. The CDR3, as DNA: TGTGCCAGCAGCAAAACTCCAGACCCCGGGCCCGGAGATAACTATGGCTACACCTTC. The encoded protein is CASSKTPDPGPGDNYGYTF.